These 24 T cell receptor beta chains were sequenced from one sample in a study of OX40 agonist ivuxolimab in advanced cancers. Here immunoSEQ multiplex PCR was the method, and the copy in TCRdb shows in-frame clones only, minus some. The table records under 20,000 clones, 65% to 90% of them present only once. Sequenced material: CD4+ or CD8+ T cells sorted from blood, taken in a trial of the OX40 agonist ivuxolimab. The receptors were sampled from an adult with an advanced solid tumor such as melanoma, head and neck, liver or kidney cancer.

V gene TRBV15 combines with J gene TRBJ1-2; no clear D gene. The germline V gene encodes CDR1 LNHNV and CDR2 YYDKDF (reference sequence). The CDR3 runs 12 residues. The V end was cut by 8 bases, the J end by 4 bases, with 11 bases between. The CDR3 nucleotides read TGTGCCACCGGTGACATACGCTATGGCTACACCTTC. As protein: CATGDIRYGYTF.

This clone was counted a few times. The chain is built from TRBV28 and TRBJ2-3; the match to TRBD1 covers 7 bases. The CDR3 is made up of 14 amino acids. The V segment lost 3 bases and the J segment 7 bases; nucleotides outside the gene matches: 7. From germline, CDR1 is MDHEN and CDR2 SYDVKM. In nucleotides, the CDR3 is TGTGCCAGCAGTTTTTACAGGGGACGGAATACGCAGTATTTT. Amino acid sequence: CASSFYRGRNTQYF.

This clone was seen a handful of times. The chain couples TRBV2 to TRBJ2-1; TRBD1 might be the D (6 bases). The CDR3 consists of 12 residues. The V end was cut by 8 bases, the J end by 14 bases, with 19 bases between. Germline-derived CDR1 and CDR2 are SNHLY and FYNNEI. CDR3 in DNA: TGTGCCAGCCGAGCTTCCCGGGACAAGGAGTTCTTC. It specifies CASRASRDKEFF.

This clone was counted once. The V and J genes are TRBV5-1 and TRBJ2-7, with 12 bases identical to TRBD2. J was trimmed by 2 bases and V by 4 bases; bases with no gene match: 4. The germline gives CDR1 SGHRS, CDR2 YFSETQ. CDR3 length equals 15 residues. CDR3 region: CASSLGLAGTYEQYF. The CDR3 DNA sequence: TGCGCCAGCAGCCTGGGACTAGCGGGCACCTACGAGCAGTACTTC.

Notes on this clone: At one end the junction does not follow the germline gene, possibly because of a read error. The CDR3 region is CATTTSNSPGELFF. CDR3 bases: TGTGCCACCACAACCTCGAACTCACCCGGCGAGCTGTTTTTT. The chain is built from TRBV7-3 and TRBJ2-2, with no clear D. Germline CDR1 is SGHTA and CDR2 is FQGTGA. CDR3 length: 14 residues.

This clone appeared a single time. The chain recombines TRBV2 with TRBJ2-7; D is perhaps TRBD1 (6 bases). Trimming left V 4 bases short and J 3 bases short, with 10 bases between. This CDR3 spans 13 amino acids. Germline values: CDR1 SNHLY, CDR2 FYNNEI. CDR3 amino acids: CASSAQGFYEQYF. CDR3 nucleotides: TGTGCCAGCAGTGCACAGGGTTTCTACGAGCAGTACTTC.

The chain carries TRBV11-2 and TRBJ2-5; D is unresolved. The germline CDR1 and CDR2 sequences are SGHAT and FQNNGV. CDR3 size: 11 residues. V was shortened by 3 bases and J by 5 bases, with 4 bases between the two germline ends. The chain's CDR3 is CASSLTETQYF. CDR3 sequence (DNA): TGTGCCAGCAGCTTGACGGAGACCCAGTACTTC.

The V gene is TRBV20-1, the J gene TRBJ2-1; no reliable D call. Trimming removed 2 bases at V and 6 bases at J, with 5 bases between. This CDR3 region has 11 residues. CDR1 and CDR2 from the germline V gene are DFQATT and SNEGSKA (reference sequence). The chain's CDR3 is CSARRVNEQFF. The CDR3 region has the DNA TGCAGTGCTAGACGGGTCAATGAGCAGTTCTTC.

The chain carries TRBV7-2 and TRBJ1-4; no firm D call. Germline CDR1 SGHTA, CDR2 FQGNSA. Deletions cut 0 bases from V and 4 bases from J, with 6 bases between. The CDR3 contains 14 residues. CDR3 sequence (DNA): TGTGCCAGCAGCTTAGCAGGTCATAATGAAAAACTGTTTTTT. Translation gives CASSLAGHNEKLFF.

The CDR3 sequence: CASSPTGGEAEAFF. DNA for the CDR3: TGTGCCAGCAGTCCGACAGGGGGAGAAGCTGAAGCTTTCTTT. This chain joins TRBV6-5 and TRBJ1-1, with 9 bases matching TRBD1. Germline V gene lookup returns CDR1 MNHEY and CDR2 SVGAGI. V was clipped by 5 bases and J by 6 bases; unmatched bases: 7. The CDR3 extends over 14 amino acids.

The J gene is TRBJ1-4, the V gene TRBV7-2, with D uncertain. Germline assignment: CDR1 SGHTA and CDR2 FQGNSA. Trimming took off 2 bases at V and 4 bases at J, with 11 bases between the two ends. The CDR3 is 15 amino acids. The CDR3 DNA follows: TGTGCCAGCAGCTTACAGGCCAGCCATAATGAAAAACTGTTTTTT. As protein: CASSLQASHNEKLFF.

To note about this clone: An end of the junction does not agree with germline; a read error may underlie this. The V call is TRBV18, the J call TRBJ2-5; a weak D match, TRBD1 (6 bases). The CDR3 contains 13 residues. CDR1 and CDR2 from the germline V gene are KGHSH and LQKENI. CDR3 loop: CASSPLRGETQYF. The CDR3 DNA reads as TGTGCCAGCTCGCCACTCAGGGGAGAGACCCAGTACTTC.

The CDR3 nucleotides read TGTGCCAGCAGCCGAGGACTAGGAGGTGGGGGTAATGAGCAGTTCTTC. It yields the protein CASSRGLGGGGNEQFF. The chain joins TRBV7-2 to TRBJ2-1; 7 positions match TRBD2. Trimming took 5 bases from V and 7 from J; bases not matched to a gene: 14. This CDR3 comprises 16 residues. Germline V gene sequence: CDR1 SGHTA, CDR2 FQGNSA.

The chain uses TRBV9 and TRBJ1-1, with D possibly matching TRBD1 (5 bases). This CDR3 spans 14 amino acids. Germline V gene data show CDR1 as SGDLS and CDR2 as YYNGEE. Trimming pared 4 bases from V and 1 base from J, leaving 11 bases between. CDR3 sequence (DNA): TGTGCCAGCAGCCCAACAGGCACGAACACTGAAGCTTTCTTT. This sequence encodes CASSPTGTNTEAFF.

Comments on this clone: This CDR3 is also generated by other DNA sequences in the sample. The chain joins TRBV9 to TRBJ2-1; either TRBD1 or TRBD2 may supply D (6 bases each). The length of the CDR3 is 15 residues. The V end was cut by 0 bases, the J end by 4 bases, with 11 bases between. The V gene's germline CDR1 is SGDLS and CDR2 YYNGEE. Here the CDR3 DNA reads TGTGCCAGCAGCGTAGCGGGGGCTGAATACAATGAGCAGTTCTTC. As protein: CASSVAGAEYNEQFF.

Only one count was recorded for this clone. The chain recombines TRBV6-5 with TRBJ1-3; 8 nucleotides line up with TRBD1. V shed 6 bases and J 3 bases; nucleotides not matched to a gene: 4. The CDR3 is 14 amino acids. CDR1 is MNHEY, CDR2 SVGAGI, per germline. CDR3 region: CASSRGLGGNTIYF. The CDR3 region has the DNA TGTGCCAGCAGCAGGGGGCTTGGTGGAAACACCATATATTTT.

V usage is TRBV11-2 and J usage is TRBJ2-3; 13 nucleotides agree with TRBD2. Germline-derived CDR1 and CDR2 are SGHAT and FQNNGV. The V and J ends lost 5 bases and 1 base, in that order; junction bases with no gene match: 6. CDR3 length equals 17 residues. In DNA form, the CDR3 reads TGTGCCAGCAGCCCCCGACTAGCGGGGGGTCGCACAGATACGCAGTATTTT. Amino acids: CASSPRLAGGRTDTQYF.

This clone was seen a handful of times. The chain recombines TRBV4-1 with TRBJ1-2, with 10 bases fitting TRBD1. There are 15 residues in the CDR3. Germline V gene lookup returns CDR1 MGHRA and CDR2 YSYEKL. V shed 1 base and J 4 bases; nucleotides not matched to a gene: 3. CDR3 nucleotides: TGCGCCAGCAGCCAAGCCGGGACAGGGGTCTATGGCTACACCTTC. Its protein is CASSQAGTGVYGYTF.

This clone is classed as hyperexpanded (1% or more). The rearrangement joins TRBV7-2 to TRBJ2-7; TRBD2 might be the D (6 bases). Germline V gene data show CDR1 as SGHTA and CDR2 as FQGNSA. V was pared by 5 bases and J by 0 bases, with 20 bases between. CDR3 length: 17 residues. The CDR3 spells CASSRLRGTESSYEQYF. Here the CDR3 DNA reads TGTGCCAGCAGCCGCCTCCGTGGGACTGAAAGCTCCTACGAGCAGTACTTC.

The chain couples TRBV6-5 to TRBJ1-5; D is perhaps TRBD1 (6 bases). V was shortened by 2 bases and J by 6 bases, with 11 bases between the two germline ends. Germline loops: CDR1 MNHEY, CDR2 SVGAGI. This CDR3 has 14 residues. CDR3 DNA sequence: TGTGCCAGCAGTTACAGGGGGGAAAGTCAGCCCCAGCATTTT. Translated, it gives CASSYRGESQPQHF.

The genes are TRBV5-1 and TRBJ2-7; D gene unclear. V lost 5 bases and J 0 bases, leaving 9 bases between the germline ends. This CDR3 has 13 residues. From germline, CDR1 is SGHRS and CDR2 YFSETQ. The CDR3 DNA follows: TGCGCCAGCAGTCGATCACTCTCCTACGAGCAGTACTTC. This sequence encodes CASSRSLSYEQYF.

This clone was recorded a few times. This chain joins TRBV5-1 and TRBJ2-3; 12 bases are a match to TRBD2. The junction had 9 bases not matched to a gene; V was cut back by 4 bases and J by 3 bases. There are 17 residues in the CDR3. Germline values: CDR1 SGHRS, CDR2 YFSETQ. The CDR3 sequence: CASSPYLAGGPTDTQYF. The CDR3 nucleotides read TGCGCCAGCAGCCCCTATCTAGCGGGAGGGCCGACAGATACGCAGTATTTT.

The chain links TRBV6-4 to TRBJ2-3; 8 bases match TRBD2. The CDR3 spans 17 residues. Trimming at V came to 8 bases and at J to 2 bases, leaving 15 bases not matched to a gene. Germline V gene lookup returns CDR1 MRHNA and CDR2 SNTAGT. The CDR3 DNA sequence: TGTGCCAGCTTTGGAGCGGGAGAATTTAATCCCACAGATACGCAGTATTTT. Protein sequence: CASFGAGEFNPTDTQYF.

The chain links TRBV6-1 to TRBJ2-7; 10 bases are a match to TRBD1. Germline assignment: CDR1 MNHNS and CDR2 SASEGT. The CDR3 extends over 17 amino acids. The ends lost 0 bases at V and 3 bases at J; junction bases unmatched: 8. The CDR3 is CASSEARSGQGIYEQYF. The CDR3 coding sequence is TGTGCCAGCAGTGAAGCGCGGTCGGGACAGGGGATCTACGAGCAGTACTTC.